This T cell receptor beta chain was sequenced in a study of blood T cell repertoires in COVID-19. In the authors' workflow: Amplification with reference gene primers provided the estimates of nucleated cell counts. Using immunoSEQ multiplex PCR, the repertoire was profiled, and TCRdb retains in-frame clones only, with some absent. The V and J calls and the clone size are those of that table, but D and trimming were determined from the DNA. Seen here are about 150,000 clones, roughly nine tenths observed once, and the top ten hold 2.4%. With 0 bases removed from V and 3 bases from J, the gap between germline ends came to 12 bases. The CDR3 is made up of 16 amino acids. The germline V gene encodes CDR1 SGHNT and CDR2 YYREEE (reference sequence).

The sequence came from a woman aged 70-85 years with acute or convalescent COVID-19. This chain links TRBV5-4 with TRBJ2-2; D remains ambiguous. The specimen sequenced was peripheral blood. In nucleotides, the CDR3 is TGTGCCAGCAGCTTGGGCCCGGCAGGTTACACCGGGGAGCTGTTTTTT. This encodes CASSLGPAGYTGELFF.